These 26 T cell receptor beta chains originate from one sample sequenced in a study of vaccination effects on CD4 cells after COVID-19. Antigens for these TCRs are unknown. Sequencing used immunoSEQ multiplex PCR; TCRdb keeps in-frame clones, though not all of them. This table holds 70,000 to 75,000 clones, under 75% found once. ViraFEST expansion of antigen-specific CD4+ T cells with viral peptide pools preceded sequencing. With about 9 days of culture completed, CD4+ T cells were isolated. Negative nucleocapsid antibody tests before and after vaccination confirmed no previous SARS-CoV-2 infection. The sequencing here drew on CD4+ T cells from PBMCs cultured with HCoV-OC43 spike peptides, taken before COVID-19 vaccination. Noted subset: HCoV-OC43 spike overlapping peptide pool stimulation. The receptors derive from a human donor who received a COVID-19 vaccine.

V usage is TRBV7-8 and J usage is TRBJ2-7, with D tentatively TRBD1 (6 bases). The CDR3 runs 14 residues. The germline V gene encodes CDR1 SGHVS and CDR2 FQNEAQ. V shed 1 base and J shed 3 bases, with 10 bases lying between them. Written as DNA, the CDR3 is TGTGCCAGCAGCTTAGAACAGGGAAACTACGAGCAGTACGTC. This encodes CASSLEQGNYEQYV.

This clone has only a few counts. The chain recombines TRBV28 with TRBJ1-2; TRBD1 matches 9 bases. Trimming at V came to 3 bases and at J to 2 bases, leaving 4 bases not matched to a gene. The CDR3 has 15 amino acids. Per germline, CDR1 MDHEN and CDR2 SYDVKM. The CDR3 nucleotides are TGTGCCAGCAGTTTTCAGGACAGGGGAAACTATGGCTACACCTTC. Protein: CASSFQDRGNYGYTF.

Written as DNA, the CDR3 is TGTGCCAGCAGAGGGGGCGCGGAGACCCAGTACTTC. Amino acid sequence: CASRGGAETQYF. V is TRBV27 and J is TRBJ2-5; TRBD1 matches 7 bases. The germline V gene encodes CDR1 MNHEY and CDR2 SMNVEV (reference sequence). The V segment lost 6 bases and the J segment 5 bases; nucleotides outside the gene matches: 3. The CDR3 is 12 residues long.

This sequence joins TRBV27 and TRBJ2-3; no firm D call. The CDR3 runs 14 residues. Germline V gives CDR1 MNHEY, CDR2 SMNVEV (reference sequence). V lost 3 bases to trimming and J lost 2 bases, with 9 bases between them. CDR3 in DNA: TGTGCCAGCAGTTTCATGACGGTCACAGATACGCAGTATTTT. Translated, it gives CASSFMTVTDTQYF.

This sequence joins TRBV10-3 and TRBJ1-2; unclear D gene. Germline CDR1 reads ENHRY; CDR2 reads SYGVKD. V dropped 2 bases and J dropped 6 bases, with 10 bases sitting between them. The CDR3 spans 13 residues. In DNA form, the CDR3 reads TGTGCCATCAGTGAGGGGGTCTCGCATGGCTACACCTTC. As protein: CAISEGVSHGYTF.

J is TRBJ1-5 and V is TRBV10-2; 10 nucleotides line up with TRBD1. CDR3 length: 18 amino acids. Losses at the gene ends were 3 bases for V and 0 bases for J; bases not matched to a gene: 8. Germline assignment: CDR1 WSHSY and CDR2 SAAADI. In nucleotides, the CDR3 is TGCGCCAGCAGTGACGGGACAGGGGTGAGTTATAGCAATCAGCCCCAGCATTTT. Translating gives CASSDGTGVSYSNQPQHF.

Regarding this clone: Mismatch with germline at one junction end may stem from a read error. The chain employs TRBV7-8 and TRBJ1-2, with TRBD1 matching 8 bases. CDR3 size: 12 residues. Germline V gene data show CDR1 as SGHVS and CDR2 as FQNEAQ. DNA of the CDR3: TGTGCCAGCAGCTTAAACGGAGGACAGGGAGCCTTC. Translation gives CASSLNGGQGAF.

V and J are TRBV5-1 and TRBJ1-2; 8 positions agree with TRBD1. The V gene end was trimmed by 2 bases and the J gene end by 5 bases; junction bases not matched to a gene: 5. Germline CDR1 is SGHRS and CDR2 is YFSETQ. This CDR3 is built from 14 residues. The CDR3: CASSLGYRGYGYTF. CDR3 nucleotide sequence: TGCGCCAGCAGCTTAGGTTACAGGGGGTATGGCTACACCTTC.

The chain couples TRBV10-3 to TRBJ1-6; D call uncertain. The CDR3 is 15 residues long. V was cut by 4 bases and J by 1 base, with 8 bases left in between. Germline-derived CDR1 and CDR2 are ENHRY and SYGVKD. DNA for the CDR3: TGTGCCATCAGTGCGGTGGGATCCTATAATTCACCCCTCCACTTT. Translated: CAISAVGSYNSPLHF.

The chain combines TRBV5-1 with TRBJ2-5, with 7 bases lining up with TRBD1. After removal of 4 bases from V and 0 bases from J, the junction contained 3 bases not matched to a gene. The V gene's germline CDR1 is SGHRS and CDR2 YFSETQ. The CDR3 is 14 amino acids. CDR3 protein: CASSPTGNQETQYF. In nucleotides, the CDR3 is TGCGCCAGCAGCCCGACAGGGAACCAAGAGACCCAGTACTTC. The complete variable domain, with remaining parts taken from reference TRBV5-1 and TRBJ2-5, reads KAGVTQTPRYLIKTRGQQVTLSCSPISGHRSVSWYQQTPGQGLQFLFEYFSETQRNKGNFPGRFSGRQFSNSRSEMNVSTLELGDSALYLCASSPTGNQETQYFGPGTRLLVL.

The rearrangement links TRBV19 to TRBJ1-2; D ambiguous. Germline V gene lookup returns CDR1 LNHDA and CDR2 SQIVND (reference sequence). The V and J ends lost 6 bases and 5 bases respectively, with 16 bases between them. The CDR3 covers 14 residues. This CDR3 reads CASSLATFRYGYTF. CDR3 nucleotides: TGTGCCAGTAGCCTAGCTACGTTCAGATATGGCTACACCTTC.

The V and J genes are TRBV18 and TRBJ1-5; D call uncertain. Looked up from germline, CDR1 is KGHSH and CDR2 is LQKENI. The CDR3 sequence is 13 residues long. V was pared by 2 bases and J by 5 bases, with 7 bases between. CDR3 sequence reads: CASSPGVDQPQHF. The CDR3 region has the DNA TGTGCCAGCTCACCAGGGGTGGATCAGCCCCAGCATTTT. The entire variable domain, with the rest obtained from reference TRBV18 and TRBJ1-5, is as follows: NAGVMQNPRHLVRRRGQEARLRCSPMKGHSHVYWYRQLPEEGLKFMVYLQKENIIDESGMPKERFSAEFPKEGPSILRIQQVVRGDSAAYFCASSPGVDQPQHFGDGTRLSIL.

The genes are TRBV6-1 and TRBJ1-5, with no clear D. Germline CDR1 and CDR2: MNHNS and SASEGT. Trimming removed 2 bases from V and 2 bases from J, with 13 bases in between. CDR3 length: 16 amino acids. The CDR3 DNA reads TGTGCCAGCAGTGAAAGTCGCGTCCGGGGCAATCAGCCCCAGCATTTT. Its protein is CASSESRVRGNQPQHF.

The CDR3 DNA reads as TGTGCCAGTAGTATTACGGCTAATCAGCCCCAGCATTTT. It specifies CASSITANQPQHF. The rearrangement uses TRBV19 and TRBJ1-5; D is undetermined. Germline V gene lookup returns CDR1 LNHDA and CDR2 SQIVND (reference sequence). The CDR3 extends over 13 amino acids. V was pared by 3 bases and J by 4 bases, with 7 bases between.

The chain links TRBV19 to TRBJ1-2; possible D gene TRBD1, 6 bases. This CDR3 spans 13 amino acids. V was cut by 7 bases and J by 4 bases, with 13 bases left in between. Germline V gene lookup returns CDR1 LNHDA and CDR2 SQIVND (reference sequence). CDR3: CASNGGPGYGYTF. CDR3 coding DNA: TGTGCCAGTAATGGGGGCCCGGGCTATGGCTACACCTTC.

This clone was observed a handful of times. J is TRBJ2-2 and V is TRBV10-3; D not certain. V was pared by 4 bases and J by 0 bases, with 9 bases between. CDR3 size: 15 residues. Germline-derived CDR1 and CDR2 are ENHRY and SYGVKD. The CDR3 loop is CAISGQPTNTGELFF. The DNA for the CDR3 is TGTGCCATCAGTGGCCAGCCTACGAACACCGGGGAGCTGTTTTTT.

The genes are TRBV6-4 and TRBJ2-5, with 7 bases identical to TRBD2. From germline, CDR1 is MRHNA and CDR2 SNTAGT. The CDR3 has 14 residues. V was pared by 4 bases and J by 5 bases, with 7 bases of the junction left unmatched. CDR3 in amino acids: CASSALASRETQYF. The CDR3 DNA sequence: TGTGCCAGCAGTGCACTAGCGTCGCGGGAGACCCAGTACTTC.

The CDR3 region is CASSTSLTDTQYF. CDR3 nucleotide sequence: TGTGCCAGCTCCACCTCACTCACAGATACGCAGTATTTT. The chain has TRBV18 and TRBJ2-3; D unclear. The CDR3 totals 13 residues. Germline V gene sequence: CDR1 KGHSH, CDR2 LQKENI. Deletions cut 6 bases from V and 2 bases from J, with 9 bases between.

The table lists this clone with a few counts. V and J are TRBV28 and TRBJ2-7; D may be TRBD1 (5 bases). The germline V gene encodes CDR1 MDHEN and CDR2 SYDVKM. This CDR3 region has 13 residues. V dropped 6 bases and J dropped 7 bases, with 16 bases sitting between them. The DNA for the CDR3 is TGTGCCAGCAGCCAGGGCCATAAACGAGAGCAGTACGTC. This sequence encodes CASSQGHKREQYV.

The chain links TRBV25-1 to TRBJ1-4; D perhaps matches TRBD1 (5 bases). From germline, CDR1 is MGHDK and CDR2 SYGVNS. The CDR3 is made up of 15 amino acids. With 2 bases removed from V and 8 bases from J, the gap between germline ends came to 15 bases. CDR3 in amino acids: CASSEVLAGSEKLFF. As DNA, the CDR3 is TGTGCCAGCAGTGAAGTGTTGGCAGGGAGCGAAAAACTGTTTTTT.

The chain employs TRBV2 and TRBJ1-1, with 9 bases that match TRBD1. V lost 10 bases and J lost 1; bases outside the gene matches: 7. The germline gives CDR1 SNHLY, CDR2 FYNNEI. The CDR3 is 14 amino acids. CDR3 amino acids: CATLRTGANTEAFF. DNA for the CDR3: TGTGCCACCCTCCGGACAGGGGCGAACACTGAAGCTTTCTTT.

This chain links TRBV27 with TRBJ1-2; a possible D gene is TRBD1 (6 bases). Trimming pared 6 bases from V and 8 bases from J, leaving 19 bases between. Germline V gives CDR1 MNHEY, CDR2 SMNVEV (reference sequence). The CDR3 is made up of 14 amino acids. In DNA form, the CDR3 reads TGTGCCAGCAGATCGATCGCAGGGGCGCGGGGCTACACCTTC. Translating gives CASRSIAGARGYTF.

V gene TRBV7-2 combines with J gene TRBJ2-2; 8 nucleotides line up with TRBD1. V was clipped by 5 bases and J by 6 bases; unmatched bases: 5. Germline V gene data show CDR1 as SGHTA and CDR2 as FQGNSA. The CDR3 covers 14 residues. This CDR3 reads CASSMTGVPGELFF. In nucleotides, the CDR3 is TGTGCCAGCAGCATGACAGGGGTACCCGGGGAGCTGTTTTTT.

V usage is TRBV18 and J usage is TRBJ2-7; 7 nucleotides line up with TRBD1. This CDR3 comprises 15 residues. Looked up from germline, CDR1 is KGHSH and CDR2 is LQKENI. V was clipped by 6 bases and J by 1 base; unmatched bases: 9. CDR3 bases: TGTGCCAGCTCGCAGGACAGGACTTATTCCTACGAGCAGTACGTC. Translating it yields CASSQDRTYSYEQYV.

V gene TRBV9 combines with J gene TRBJ1-3; unclear D gene. The germline V and J ends were trimmed by 3 bases and 2 bases, with 9 bases remaining between them. Per the germline V gene, CDR1 is SGDLS and CDR2 is YYNGEE. The CDR3 totals 14 residues. CDR3 coding DNA: TGTGCCAGCAGCGGGCCGACCCCTGGAAACACCATATATTTT. Protein: CASSGPTPGNTIYF.

The chain combines TRBV24-1 with TRBJ1-5; D is possibly TRBD1 (5 bases). The CDR3 is 14 amino acids. V shed 6 bases and J shed 6 bases, with 14 bases lying between them. Germline CDR1 KGHDR, CDR2 SFDVKD. CDR3 residues: CATSNPGALQPQHF. As DNA, the CDR3 is TGTGCCACCAGTAACCCCGGGGCCCTTCAGCCCCAGCATTTT.